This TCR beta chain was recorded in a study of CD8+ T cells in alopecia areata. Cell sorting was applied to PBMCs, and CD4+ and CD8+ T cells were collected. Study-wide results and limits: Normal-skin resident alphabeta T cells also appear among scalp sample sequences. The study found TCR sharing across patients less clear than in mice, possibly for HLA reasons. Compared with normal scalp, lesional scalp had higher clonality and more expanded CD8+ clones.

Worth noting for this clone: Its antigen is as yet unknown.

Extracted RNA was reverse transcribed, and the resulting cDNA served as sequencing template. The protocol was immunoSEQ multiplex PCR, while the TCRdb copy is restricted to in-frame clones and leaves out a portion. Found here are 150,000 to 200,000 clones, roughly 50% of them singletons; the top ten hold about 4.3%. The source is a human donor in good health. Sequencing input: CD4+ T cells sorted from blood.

CDR3 nucleotides: TGCAGCGTTGAAGAGGCTGGGCTGGGAACCGGGGAGCTGTTTTTT. This gives the protein CSVEEAGLGTGELFF. This chain links TRBV29-1 with TRBJ2-2; D unresolved. In germline, CDR1 is SQVTM, CDR2 ANQGSEA. The ends were cut back, 0 bases at V and 5 bases at J, with 13 bases in the middle. The CDR3 length is 15 residues.